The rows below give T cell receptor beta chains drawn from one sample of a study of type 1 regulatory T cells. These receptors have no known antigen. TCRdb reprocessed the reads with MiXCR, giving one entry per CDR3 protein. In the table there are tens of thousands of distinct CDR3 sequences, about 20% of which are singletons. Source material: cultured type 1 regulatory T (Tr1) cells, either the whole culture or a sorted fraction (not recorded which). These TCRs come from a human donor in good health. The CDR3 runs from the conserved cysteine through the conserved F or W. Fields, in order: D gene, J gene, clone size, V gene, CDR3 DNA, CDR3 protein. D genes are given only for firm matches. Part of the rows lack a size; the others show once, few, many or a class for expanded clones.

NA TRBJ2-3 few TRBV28 TGTGCCAGCAGTTTCTACGGAAGCACAGATACGCAGTATTTT CASSFYGSTDTQYF
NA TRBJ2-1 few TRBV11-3 TGTGCCAGCGCCGTTAGCTCCTACAATGAGCAGTTCTTC CASAVSSYNEQFF
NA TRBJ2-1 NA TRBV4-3 TGCGCCAGCAGCCACCGACTTGGAAATGAGCAGTTCTTC CASSHRLGNEQFF
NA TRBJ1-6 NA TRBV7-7 TGTGCTAGCACCCCCCCGGGAAAAACCGGGGCCCTGAATTCACCCCTCCACTTT CASTPPGKTGALNSPLHF
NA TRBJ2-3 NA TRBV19 TGTGCCAGTAGTATTCGAGAAGGCAGTTCCACAGATACGCAGTATTTT CASSIREGSSTDTQYF
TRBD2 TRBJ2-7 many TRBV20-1 TGCAGTGCCACCAGTGTTGATAGCGGGACCCACTACGAGCAGTACTTC CSATSVDSGTHYEQYF
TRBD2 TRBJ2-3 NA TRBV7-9 TGTGCCAGCAGCCCAGGACTAGCGGGGCACACAGATACGCAGTATTTT CASSPGLAGHTDTQYF
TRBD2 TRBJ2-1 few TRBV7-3 TGTGCCAGCAGCTTAAGAGGGAGGGCCTCGAATGAGCAGTTCTTC CASSLRGRASNEQFF
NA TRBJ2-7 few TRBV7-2 TGTGCCAGCAGCCGCCCCGCCCGAGGGCTCGGGGCTAGCGAGTTGGGCTACGAGCAGTACTTC CASSRPARGLGASELGYEQYF
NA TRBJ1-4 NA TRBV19 TGTGCCAGTAGTAGGGGGCGTTGGGACTCTTATGAAAAACTGTTTTTT CASSRGRWDSYEKLFF
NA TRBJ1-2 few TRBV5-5 TGTGCCAGCAGATACGCGTCGGCGGCGGGCTATGGCTACACCTTC CASRYASAAGYGYTF
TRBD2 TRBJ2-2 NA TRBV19 TGTGCCAGTAGTCGACTAGCGGGATCGAACACCGGGGAGCTGTTTTTT CASSRLAGSNTGELFF
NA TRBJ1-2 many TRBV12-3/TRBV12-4 TGTGCCAGCAGTTTGACACACTTTGATGGCTACACCTTC CASSLTHFDGYTF
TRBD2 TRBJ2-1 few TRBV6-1 TGTGCCAGCAGGAGCGGGGGACCAGGGGATGAGCAGTTCTTC CASRSGGPGDEQFF
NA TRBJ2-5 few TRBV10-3 TGTGCCGTAAAAAGGGCCTACGAGGCAGAGACCCAGTACTTC CAVKRAYEAETQYF
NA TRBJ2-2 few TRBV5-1 TGCGCCAGCAGCCAGGACAGCCCAAACACCGGGGAGCTGTTTTTT CASSQDSPNTGELFF
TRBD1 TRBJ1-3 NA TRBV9 TGTGCCAGCAGCGTATCTGGACAGGGCGCAGGAAACACCATATATTTT CASSVSGQGAGNTIYF
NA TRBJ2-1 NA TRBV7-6 TGTGCCAGCAGCTTAGGAAGCCAGGGTAATGAGCAGTTCTTC CASSLGSQGNEQFF
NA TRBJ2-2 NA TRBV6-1 TGTGCCAGCCGTTCCGCGCAGCAGGGAAGTGGAGGCACCGGGGAGCTGTTTTTT CASRSAQQGSGGTGELFF
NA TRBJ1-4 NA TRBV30 TGTGCCTGGAGTCTAGGACAGCTTGAGGGTGAAAAACTGTTTTTT CAWSLGQLEGEKLFF
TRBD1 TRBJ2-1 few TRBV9 TGTGCCAGCAGCACCCGGACAGGGAACTACAATGAGCAGTTCTTC CASSTRTGNYNEQFF
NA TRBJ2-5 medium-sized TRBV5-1 TGCGCCAGCAGCTTGATGGAGACAAACCTGGGGACCCAGTACTTC CASSLMETNLGTQYF
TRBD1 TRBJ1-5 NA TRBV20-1 TGCAGTGCTAGACCTTCTGCGACAGGGGCGGCAAATCAGCCCCAGCATTTT CSARPSATGAANQPQHF
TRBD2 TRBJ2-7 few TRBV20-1 TGCAGTGCTAGAGGGGAGGGTTACGAGCAGTACTTC CSARGEGYEQYF
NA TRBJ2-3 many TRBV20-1 TGCAGTGCTAGAGATGACGGGGCAGATACGCAGTATTTT CSARDDGADTQYF
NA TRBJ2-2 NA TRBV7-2 TGTGCCAGCAGCTTTGCGGGCGCGAACACCGGGGAGCTGTTTTTT CASSFAGANTGELFF
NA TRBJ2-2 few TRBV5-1 TGCGCCAGCATGGGGACTTCCCTCACCGGGGAGCTGTTTTTT CASMGTSLTGELFF
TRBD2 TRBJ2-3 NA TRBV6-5 TGTGCCAGCAGTTATTCCCTAGCGGTGATACGGGATACGCAGTATTTT CASSYSLAVIRDTQYF
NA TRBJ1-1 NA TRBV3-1 TGTGCCAGCAGCCAAGAATATAGAAACACTGAAGCTTTCTTT CASSQEYRNTEAFF
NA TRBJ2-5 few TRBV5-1 TGCGCCAGCAGCTTTCTGACACAAGAGACCCAGTACTTC CASSFLTQETQYF
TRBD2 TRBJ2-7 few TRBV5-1 TGCGCCAGCAGCCAAGGCGGGACTAGCAGCTACGAGCAGTACTTC CASSQGGTSSYEQYF
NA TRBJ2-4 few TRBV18 TGTGCCAGCTCACCAGTGCCGGGTTCGGGAGTAAACATTCAGTACTTC CASSPVPGSGVNIQYF
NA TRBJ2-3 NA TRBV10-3 TGTGCCATCCGCCTATCTAGCACAGATACGCAGTATTTT CAIRLSSTDTQYF
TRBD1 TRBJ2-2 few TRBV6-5 TGTGCCAGCAGACCACCCGGGACAGCTTCCACCGGGGAGCTGTTTTTT CASRPPGTASTGELFF
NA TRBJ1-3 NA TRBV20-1 TGCAGTGCCAAGACAGATGGAAACACCATATATTTT CSAKTDGNTIYF
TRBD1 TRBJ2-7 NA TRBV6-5 TGTGCCACCCAGGGACAGGCCTACGAGCAGTACTTC CATQGQAYEQYF